Shown below are 13 T cell receptor beta chains from a single sample sequenced in a study of shared clonotypes between healthy human individuals (TCRdb year 2020). The library relied on the immunoSEQ multiplex PCR assay. TCRdb re-hosts the immuneACCESS table, in-frame sequences only. Its copies lack some clones; in the studies checked, an unresolved V gene accounts for under half of them, and the cause for the rest is not known. This sample has some 1 million clones in its table, and about 77% of those were observed once. The ten largest clones capture nearly 1.5% of the sample. Material: memory CD4+ T cells sorted from blood. The cell subset or site label here, explained by the study, means: CD45RA-negative fraction. The receptors here all came from a man aged 18 to 29 in good health.

The chain joins TRBV28 to TRBJ2-5; 8 bases are a match to TRBD2. Germline CDR1 and CDR2: MDHEN and SYDVKM. V was pared by 5 bases and J by 4 bases, with 6 bases of the junction left unmatched. This CDR3 is 14 amino acids long. This CDR3 reads CASSPPLAAETQYF. DNA of the CDR3: TGTGCCAGCAGTCCCCCACTAGCGGCAGAGACCCAGTACTTC.

The sample holds a few counts of this clone. The CDR3 region is CASSLGHYEQYF. CDR3 sequence (DNA): TGTGCCAGCAGCTTAGGACACTACGAGCAGTACTTC. The rearrangement links TRBV11-2 to TRBJ2-7; D is ambiguous. Germline V lookup: CDR1 SGHAT, CDR2 FQNNGV. CDR3 length: 12 amino acids. The V and J ends lost 1 base and 3 bases respectively, with 4 bases between them.

The chain uses TRBV5-5 and TRBJ2-7; 9 nucleotides match TRBD1. Germline trimming cut 2 bases from V and 4 bases from J; bases unmatched to any gene: 4. This CDR3 is built from 14 residues. Germline V CDR1 and CDR2: SGHKS, YYEKEE (reference sequence). The DNA of the CDR3 is TGTGCCAGCAGCTTCGGGACAGGGATATACGAGCAGTACTTC. This codes for CASSFGTGIYEQYF. Drawing the rest from reference TRBV5-5 and TRBJ2-7, the complete variable domain is DAGVTQSPTHLIKTRGQQVTLRCSPISGHKSVSWYQQVLGQGPQFIFQYYEKEERGRGNFPDRFSARQFPNYSSELNVNALLLGDSALYLCASSFGTGIYEQYFGPGTRLTVT.

The genes are TRBV9 and TRBJ2-1; D ambiguous. V lost 0 bases and J 10 bases, leaving 11 bases between the germline ends. Germline V gene data show CDR1 as SGDLS and CDR2 as YYNGEE. This CDR3 has 13 amino acids. In DNA form, the CDR3 reads TGTGCCAGCAGCGTAGCTCGGATAACCGAGCAGTTCTTC. Its translation is CASSVARITEQFF.

The V gene is TRBV6-5, the J gene TRBJ2-1, with TRBD2 matching 11 bases. Looked up from germline, CDR1 is MNHEY and CDR2 is SVGAGI. V shed 6 bases and J 7 bases; nucleotides not matched to a gene: 8. The CDR3 covers 15 residues. CDR3 nucleotide sequence: TGTGCCAGCAGGGACCAACTAGCGGGAGCTAATGAGCAGTTCTTC. Its protein is CASRDQLAGANEQFF.

Concerning this clone: Additional DNA sequences in this sample encode the identical CDR3. V gene TRBV2 combines with J gene TRBJ2-5; perhaps TRBD1 as D (5 bases). Trimming removed 5 bases from V and 5 bases from J, with 6 bases in between. The germline V gene encodes CDR1 SNHLY and CDR2 FYNNEI. The CDR3 is 11 residues long. The CDR3 protein is CASSKGETQYF. The CDR3 DNA reads as TGTGCCAGCAGTAAGGGGGAGACCCAGTACTTC.

This clone was recorded once. The genes are TRBV7-2 and TRBJ2-5, with 9 bases aligning to TRBD1. The germline gives CDR1 SGHTA, CDR2 FQGNSA. The trim removed 5 bases at V and 5 bases at J, leaving 9 bases unmatched. The CDR3 consists of 15 residues. In DNA, the CDR3 is TGTGCCAGCAGCATAGGACAGGGGCCGAGGGAGACCCAGTACTTC. It specifies CASSIGQGPRETQYF.

This clone came up once. The rearrangement joins TRBV9 to TRBJ2-5, with 9 bases fitting TRBD1. V lost 1 base to trimming and J lost 3 bases; unmatched junction nucleotides: 1. Germline lookup yields CDR1 SGDLS and CDR2 YYNGEE. The CDR3 runs 14 residues. This chain's CDR3 is CASSVTGGEETQYF. CDR3 nucleotides: TGTGCCAGCAGCGTAACAGGGGGCGAAGAGACCCAGTACTTC.

The chain uses TRBV11-3 and TRBJ2-1; tentatively, D is TRBD1 or TRBD2 (5 bases each). The CDR3 is made up of 15 amino acids. The V end was cut by 5 bases, the J end by 5 bases, with 16 bases between. Germline values: CDR1 SGHNT, CDR2 YENEEA. This CDR3 reads CASSEGRGVNNEQFF. In DNA form, the CDR3 reads TGTGCCAGCAGCGAGGGAAGGGGCGTCAACAATGAGCAGTTCTTC.

This chain uses TRBV6-1 with TRBJ2-7, with a tentative D call TRBD2 (6 bases). Germline lookup yields CDR1 MNHNS and CDR2 SASEGT. The V gene lost 1 base and the J gene lost 9 bases, with 16 bases spanning the gap. The CDR3 extends over 14 amino acids. The CDR3 reads CASSEGPGMGGQYF. The CDR3 nucleotides read TGTGCCAGCAGTGAAGGCCCGGGAATGGGAGGGCAGTACTTC.

This chain joins TRBV7-2 and TRBJ2-3; 12 positions agree with TRBD2. J was trimmed by 0 bases and V by 4 bases; bases with no gene match: 5. The CDR3 totals 17 residues. Germline CDR1 is SGHTA and CDR2 is FQGNSA. The chain's CDR3 is CASSSQTSGGSTDTQYF. The CDR3 DNA is TGTGCCAGCAGCTCCCAGACTAGCGGGGGAAGCACAGATACGCAGTATTTT.

The chain recombines TRBV2 with TRBJ2-7; the match to TRBD2 covers 8 bases. Germline CDR1 SNHLY, CDR2 FYNNEI. The CDR3 extends over 14 amino acids. Trimming removed 8 bases from V and 5 bases from J; junction bases left unmatched: 11. CDR3 loop: CASRGGGGRHEQYF. The CDR3 bases are TGTGCCAGCCGGGGGGGTGGCGGGAGACACGAGCAGTACTTC.

This clone is a singleton in its sample. The genes are TRBV10-3 and TRBJ1-5; D remains unclear. V was shortened by 11 bases and J by 2 bases, with 16 bases between the two germline ends. Germline values: CDR1 ENHRY, CDR2 SYGVKD. This CDR3 is 14 amino acids long. The DNA of the CDR3 is TGTGCCGGTACGTCTAACCAAGGCAATCAGCCCCAGCATTTT. Translating gives CAGTSNQGNQPQHF.